Following are 15 T cell receptor beta chains from one sample sequenced in a study of T cell responses to AZD1222 COVID-19 vaccine. The assay was immunoSEQ multiplex PCR, and TCRdb's table has in-frame clones only and misses some. The sample yields some 170,000 clones, 80% to 95% seen once. The sample was peripheral blood, taken 28 days after the second AZD1222 dose. These receptors came from an adult who received the AZD1222 COVID-19 vaccine.

For the CDR3, the DNA is TGTGCCAGCAGCCAAGGACACGCGGCCACCACTTACACCTTC. It encodes CASSQGHAATTYTF. The chain has TRBV14 and TRBJ1-2; no firm D call. Trimming took off 1 base at V and 11 bases at J, with 17 bases between the two ends. Germline V gives CDR1 SGHDN, CDR2 FVKESK. This CDR3 spans 14 amino acids.

The rearrangement links TRBV2 to TRBJ2-3, with 9 bases aligning to TRBD2. V gave up 6 bases and J gave up 6 bases; unmatched junction bases: 1. The CDR3 is 12 residues long. CDR1 is SNHLY, CDR2 FYNNEI, per germline. CDR3 coding DNA: TGTGCCAGCAGGGCGGGGGGGGATACGCAGTATTTT. Its translation is CASRAGGDTQYF. Full variable domain (outside the CDR3, taken from reference TRBV2 and TRBJ2-3): EPEVTQTPSHQVTQMGQEVILRCVPISNHLYFYWYRQILGQKVEFLVSFYNNEISEKSEIFDDQFSVERPDGSNFTLKIRSTKLEDSAMYFCASRAGGDTQYFGPGTRLTVL.

The chain links TRBV2 to TRBJ1-2; D perhaps matches TRBD1 (6 bases). This CDR3 is built from 15 residues. Germline-derived CDR1 and CDR2 are SNHLY and FYNNEI. V lost 6 bases to trimming and J lost 0 bases, with 14 bases between them. CDR3 amino acids: CASSQQGNTNYGYTF. In nucleotides, the CDR3 is TGTGCCAGCAGCCAACAGGGAAATACTAACTATGGCTACACCTTC.

The V gene is TRBV18, the J gene TRBJ1-1, with TRBD1 as a possible D gene (6 bases). Germline CDR1 and CDR2: KGHSH and LQKENI. The V end lost 1 base, the J end lost 3 bases, and 18 bases lay between the germline ends. The CDR3 spans 17 residues. The CDR3 protein is CASSPQFHRAGHTEAFF. The CDR3 DNA reads TGTGCCAGCTCACCACAGTTCCACAGGGCAGGGCACACTGAAGCTTTCTTT. The whole variable domain, filled in from reference TRBV18 and TRBJ1-1, reads NAGVMQNPRHLVRRRGQEARLRCSPMKGHSHVYWYRQLPEEGLKFMVYLQKENIIDESGMPKERFSAEFPKEGPSILRIQQVVRGDSAAYFCASSPQFHRAGHTEAFFGQGTRLTVV.

This rearrangement joins TRBV25-1 to TRBJ1-6; D is uncertain. CDR3 length equals 15 residues. Trimming cost V 3 bases and J 7 bases, with 13 bases left between them. Germline V gives CDR1 MGHDK, CDR2 SYGVNS. The CDR3: CASSESGRTNSPLHF. CDR3 in DNA: TGTGCCAGCAGTGAGTCGGGCAGGACCAATTCACCCCTCCACTTT.

This clone was seen more than once but under ten times. J is TRBJ2-1 and V is TRBV18; 7 nucleotides match TRBD2. CDR3 length: 17 amino acids. Per the germline V gene, CDR1 is KGHSH and CDR2 is LQKENI. The J segment lost 6 bases and the V segment lost 1 base, leaving 12 bases of the junction unmatched. CDR3 sequence reads: CASSPRSSGQEGNEQFF. CDR3 in DNA: TGTGCCAGCTCACCACGTTCTAGCGGTCAAGAGGGCAATGAGCAGTTCTTC.

This clone has only a few counts. The V call is TRBV19, the J call TRBJ1-1; the D is unclear. The ends were cut back, 3 bases at V and 4 bases at J, with 12 bases in the middle. CDR3 length: 14 residues. From germline, CDR1 is LNHDA and CDR2 SQIVND (reference sequence). In DNA form, the CDR3 reads TGTGCCAGTAGTATGGAGTTCAGGATCACTGAAGCTTTCTTT. Amino acid sequence: CASSMEFRITEAFF. Full variable domain (missing parts from reference TRBV19 and TRBJ1-1): DGGITQSPKYLFRKEGQNVTLSCEQNLNHDAMYWYRQDPGQGLRLIYYSQIVNDFQKGDIAEGYSVSREKKESFPLTVTSAQKNPTAFYLCASSMEFRITEAFFGQGTRLTVV.

V and J are TRBV7-9 and TRBJ1-2; 7 positions agree with TRBD1. The CDR3 contains 12 residues. V gave up 8 bases and J gave up 6 bases; unmatched junction bases: 6. CDR1 is SEHNR, CDR2 FQNEAQ, per germline (reference sequence). As DNA, the CDR3 is TGTGCCAGCCATGACAGGGTTGATGGCTACACCTTC. This gives the protein CASHDRVDGYTF.

V and J are TRBV14 and TRBJ1-2; D perhaps matches TRBD1 (6 bases). There are 16 residues in the CDR3. V was trimmed by 4 bases and J by 3 bases, leaving 18 bases between them. Per germline, CDR1 SGHDN and CDR2 FVKESK. The CDR3, as DNA: TGTGCCAGCAGCCCCTGGCAGCTGGGGGCTGACTATGGCTACACCTTC. Its translation: CASSPWQLGADYGYTF.

The J gene is TRBJ1-4, the V gene TRBV3-1 (or the pseudogene TRBV3-2), with D hard to call. Germline V CDR1 and CDR2: LGHDT, YNNKEL (reference sequence). Trimming stripped 4 bases from V and 2 bases from J, with 8 bases between. This CDR3 is built from 14 residues. The CDR3 spells CASSRRGTNEKLFF. CDR3 bases: TGTGCCAGCAGCCGGAGAGGGACTAATGAAAAACTGTTTTTT.

The chain is built from TRBV7-2 and TRBJ2-7; D is unclear. The germline CDR1 and CDR2 sequences are SGHTA and FQGNSA. This CDR3 comprises 14 residues. Trimming removed 3 bases at V and 1 base at J, with 10 bases between. In DNA, the CDR3 is TGTGCCAGCAGCTTGTCCCCATCATCCTACGAGCAGTACTTC. This translates into CASSLSPSSYEQYF.

The V and J genes are TRBV10-2 and TRBJ1-2; a weak D match, TRBD1 (5 bases). CDR1 and CDR2 (germline): WSHSY, SAAADI. V lost 3 bases to trimming and J lost 4 bases, with 12 bases between them. The length of the CDR3 is 14 residues. In nucleotides, the CDR3 is TGCGCCAGCAGTGAAGCCACAGGAACCTATGGCTACACCTTC. Translating it yields CASSEATGTYGYTF.

V gene TRBV7-6 combines with J gene TRBJ1-5; the D gene is possibly TRBD1 (5 bases). CDR3 length: 13 amino acids. The V gene's germline CDR1 is SGHVS and CDR2 FNYEAQ. With 5 bases removed from V and 9 bases from J, the gap between germline ends came to 14 bases. This CDR3 reads CASSRDVDRPQHF. CDR3 nucleotide sequence: TGTGCCAGCAGCAGGGACGTGGATCGGCCCCAGCATTTT.

This chain joins TRBV19 and TRBJ2-7; D might be TRBD2 (5 bases). The CDR3 has 13 amino acids. In germline, CDR1 is LNHDA, CDR2 SQIVND (reference sequence). V was trimmed by 5 bases and J by 0 bases, leaving 8 bases between them. The CDR3 bases are TGTGCCAGTAGTTTCGGAGGCTCCTACGAGCAGTACTTC. This sequence encodes CASSFGGSYEQYF.

The chain has TRBV5-1 and TRBJ2-1, with 9 bases matching TRBD1. The CDR3 has 14 amino acids. Germline CDR1 reads SGHRS; CDR2 reads YFSETQ. The ends lost 3 bases at V and 7 bases at J; junction bases unmatched: 5. The CDR3 region is CASSWGQGANEQFF. The CDR3 bases are TGCGCCAGCAGCTGGGGACAGGGAGCGAATGAGCAGTTCTTC.